These 20 T cell receptor beta chains share one sample of origin, sequenced in a study of cytomegalovirus exposure and HLA in healthy donors. Primers for the PCR totalled 60 Vbeta and 13 Jbeta. Assay used: immunoSEQ multiplex PCR; TCRdb lists only in-frame clones, some missing. The data hold around 210,000 clones, with roughly 78% observed a single time. Input material: PBMCs. The receptors originated from a boy younger than 18 in good health and CMV-seronegative.

The genes are TRBV2 and TRBJ1-5, with 8 bases matching TRBD1. This CDR3 is 11 amino acids long. V dropped 8 bases and J dropped 11; count of bases not matched to a gene: 5. Germline values: CDR1 SNHLY, CDR2 FYNNEI. CDR3 DNA: TGTGCCAGCGCTGACAGGGGCGCCCAGCATTTT. This translates into CASADRGAQHF.

This chain connects TRBV7-9 to TRBJ2-1, with TRBD2 matching 9 bases. Per the germline V gene, CDR1 is SEHNR and CDR2 is FQNEAQ (reference sequence). This CDR3 has 16 amino acids. J gave up 0 bases and V 6 bases, and 6 bases lay outside the gene matches. CDR3 loop: CASSMAGGSSYNEQFF. In nucleotides, the CDR3 is TGTGCCAGCAGTATGGCGGGAGGGAGCTCCTACAATGAGCAGTTCTTC.

This clone was found a few times. This chain uses TRBV5-1 with TRBJ2-5; a possible D gene is TRBD1 (6 bases). This CDR3 spans 14 amino acids. The germline CDR1 and CDR2 sequences are SGHRS and YFSETQ. V gave up 1 base and J gave up 0 bases, with 7 bases separating them. The CDR3 reads CASSLQGNQETQYF. As DNA, the CDR3 is TGCGCCAGCAGCTTGCAGGGGAACCAAGAGACCCAGTACTTC.

V is TRBV27 and J is TRBJ1-4, with 8 positions matching TRBD1. The CDR3 has 16 residues. J gave up 9 bases and V 4 bases, and 13 bases lay outside the gene matches. From germline, CDR1 is MNHEY and CDR2 SMNVEV (reference sequence). The CDR3 loop is CASSSGGGRRGKKLFF. DNA of the CDR3: TGTGCCAGCAGTTCAGGGGGCGGCCGCAGGGGGAAAAAACTGTTTTTT.

This clone turned up a few times. The chain joins TRBV5-8 to TRBJ1-2, with 8 bases lining up with TRBD1. After removal of 4 bases from V and 0 bases from J, the junction contained 11 bases not matched to a gene. Germline values: CDR1 SGHTS, CDR2 YDEGEE. The CDR3 totals 17 residues. CDR3 coding DNA: TGTGCCAGCAGCGTGGGGACAGGCCACTTTCCTAACTATGGCTACACCTTC. It translates to CASSVGTGHFPNYGYTF.

This chain connects TRBV30 to TRBJ2-7, with a weak D call TRBD2 (7 bases). The CDR3 is made up of 11 amino acids. The germline V gene encodes CDR1 GTSNPN and CDR2 SVGIG (reference sequence). Trimming stripped 6 bases from V and 7 bases from J, with 13 bases between. The DNA of the CDR3 is TGTGCCTGCTGGGGGCGGGGGGAGCAGTACTTC. Protein product: CACWGRGEQYF.

This chain joins TRBV19 and TRBJ1-4; D perhaps matches TRBD1 (6 bases). CDR1 and CDR2 (germline): LNHDA, SQIVND (reference sequence). The CDR3 loop spans 17 amino acids. Deletions cut 4 bases from V and 8 bases from J, with 23 bases between. CDR3 coding DNA: TGTGCCAGTAGTACTGGTATTTACGGGGGGCGGCGGGAAAAACTGTTTTTT. Its translation: CASSTGIYGGRREKLFF.

The chain couples TRBV12-5 to TRBJ1-5, with D uncertain. Per germline, CDR1 LGHNT and CDR2 FRNRAP. CDR3 length: 13 residues. Trimming stripped 6 bases from V and 6 bases from J, with 12 bases between. The DNA for the CDR3 is TGTGCTAGTGGCCGCGGACGGGGTCAGCCCCAGCATTTT. This gives the protein CASGRGRGQPQHF.

This chain links TRBV9 with TRBJ2-5; 7 bases map to TRBD1. Germline lookup yields CDR1 SGDLS and CDR2 YYNGEE. V shed 0 bases, J shed 0 bases, and the junction held 5 bases outside the gene matches. This CDR3 is built from 16 residues. The CDR3, as DNA: TGTGCCAGCAGCGTAGATTTGGGACAGTACCAAGAGACCCAGTACTTC. It yields the protein CASSVDLGQYQETQYF.

The chain couples TRBV18 to TRBJ1-2; TRBD1 aligns across 8 bases. This CDR3 is built from 15 residues. CDR1 is KGHSH and CDR2 is LQKENI in the germline V gene. With V trimmed by 0 bases and J by 8 bases, 8 bases remained unmatched. CDR3 nucleotides: TGTGCCAGCTCACCACCTACTACAGGGGGGCACGGCTACACCTTC. Amino acids: CASSPPTTGGHGYTF.

This chain connects TRBV6-6 to TRBJ2-3, with TRBD1 matching over 7 bases. The V gene's germline CDR1 is MNHNY and CDR2 SVGAGI (reference sequence). The CDR3 has 11 amino acids. V lost 4 bases to trimming and J lost 12 bases; unmatched junction nucleotides: 4. The CDR3 bases are TGTGCCAGCAGTTTTGGACAGGTCCAGTATTTT. Translation gives CASSFGQVQYF.

This chain joins TRBV5-4 and TRBJ2-1; weak D call: TRBD2 (6 bases). Germline loops: CDR1 SGHNT, CDR2 YYREEE (reference sequence). CDR3 size: 15 residues. V was cut by 1 base and J by 4 bases, with 12 bases left in between. The CDR3 protein is CASSLSAGGYNEQFF. CDR3 DNA: TGTGCCAGCAGCTTGTCAGCGGGCGGATACAATGAGCAGTTCTTC.

V gene TRBV11-3 combines with J gene TRBJ1-2; D gene unclear. V was pared by 3 bases and J by 8 bases, with 13 bases between. This CDR3 is 13 amino acids long. Germline V lookup: CDR1 SGHNT, CDR2 YENEEA. Here the CDR3 reads CASSFDRLRGYTF. In DNA form, the CDR3 reads TGTGCCAGCAGCTTTGATCGTCTGAGGGGCTACACCTTC.

This clone was observed a few times. The chain couples TRBV7-8 to TRBJ2-7, with 7 bases identical to TRBD2. Trimming took 1 base from V and 2 from J; bases not matched to a gene: 5. CDR1 is SGHVS, CDR2 FQNEAQ, per germline. The CDR3 loop spans 15 amino acids. Written as DNA, the CDR3 is TGTGCCAGCAGCTTAGTCCCCGGACTAGCCTACGAGCAGTACTTC. Protein: CASSLVPGLAYEQYF.

The chain carries TRBV20-1 and TRBJ1-2; 8 bases line up with TRBD1. V was clipped by 0 bases and J by 13 bases; unmatched bases: 4. CDR1 and CDR2 (germline): DFQATT, SNEGSKA (reference sequence). This CDR3 comprises 11 residues. The CDR3 region has the DNA TGCAGTGCTAGAGAGGCTACAGGGGGCACCTTC. Its translation: CSAREATGGTF.

The V call is TRBV5-1, the J call TRBJ2-7, with D uncertain. V lost 0 bases, J lost 3 bases, and 7 bases lay in between. Per the germline V gene, CDR1 is SGHRS and CDR2 is YFSETQ. This CDR3 comprises 13 residues. The CDR3 DNA reads TGCGCCAGCAGCTTGGAGGCAGGCTACGAGCAGTACTTC. Protein sequence: CASSLEAGYEQYF. The variable domain in full, with the rest retrieved from reference TRBV5-1 and TRBJ2-7, is KAGVTQTPRYLIKTRGQQVTLSCSPISGHRSVSWYQQTPGQGLQFLFEYFSETQRNKGNFPGRFSGRQFSNSRSEMNVSTLELGDSALYLCASSLEAGYEQYFGPGTRLTVT.

CDR3 DNA: TGTGCCAGCAGCAGCGGGGGGCTAATTCCATCCCCCCTCTATGGCTACACCTTC. Translated: CASSSGGLIPSPLYGYTF. The gene calls are TRBV9 and TRBJ1-2; D possibly corresponds to TRBD1 (6 bases). Trimming removed 4 bases from V and 4 bases from J, with 26 bases in between. The germline gives CDR1 SGDLS, CDR2 YYNGEE. The CDR3 has 18 residues. Full variable domain (outside the CDR3, taken from reference TRBV9 and TRBJ1-2): DSGVTQTPKHLITATGQRVTLRCSPRSGDLSVYWYQQSLDQGLQFLIQYYNGEERAKGNILERFSAQQFPDLHSELNLSSLELGDSALYFCASSSGGLIPSPLYGYTFGSGTRLTVV.

This clone occurred a few times. In the same sample, other DNA sequences code for this CDR3. The rearrangement uses TRBV2 and TRBJ2-7; TRBD1 is a possible D gene (6 bases). This CDR3 spans 13 amino acids. V gave up 3 bases and J gave up 4 bases, with 10 bases separating them. Germline V gene data show CDR1 as SNHLY and CDR2 as FYNNEI. The CDR3 region has the DNA TGTGCCAGCAGTGATTCACAGGGATACGAGCAGTACTTC. As protein: CASSDSQGYEQYF. The full variable domain, its missing parts supplied by reference TRBV2 and TRBJ2-7, is EPEVTQTPSHQVTQMGQEVILRCVPISNHLYFYWYRQILGQKVEFLVSFYNNEISEKSEIFDDQFSVERPDGSNFTLKIRSTKLEDSAMYFCASSDSQGYEQYFGPGTRLTVT.

This chain uses TRBV30 with TRBJ2-3; possible D gene TRBD2, 6 bases. V was cut by 7 bases and J by 2 bases, with 22 bases left in between. The V gene's germline CDR1 is GTSNPN and CDR2 SVGIG (reference sequence). This CDR3 has 16 residues. The CDR3 spells CASLGGDERATDTQYF. DNA for the CDR3: TGTGCCTCGCTCGGCGGGGATGAGAGGGCCACAGATACGCAGTATTTT.

J is TRBJ1-1 and V is TRBV19, with 7 bases matching TRBD1. The trim removed 8 bases at V and 0 bases at J, leaving 3 bases unmatched. This CDR3 region has 13 residues. The germline gives CDR1 LNHDA, CDR2 SQIVND (reference sequence). CDR3 amino acids: CASRTGLNTEAFF. DNA of the CDR3: TGTGCCAGTCGGACAGGCTTGAACACTGAAGCTTTCTTT.